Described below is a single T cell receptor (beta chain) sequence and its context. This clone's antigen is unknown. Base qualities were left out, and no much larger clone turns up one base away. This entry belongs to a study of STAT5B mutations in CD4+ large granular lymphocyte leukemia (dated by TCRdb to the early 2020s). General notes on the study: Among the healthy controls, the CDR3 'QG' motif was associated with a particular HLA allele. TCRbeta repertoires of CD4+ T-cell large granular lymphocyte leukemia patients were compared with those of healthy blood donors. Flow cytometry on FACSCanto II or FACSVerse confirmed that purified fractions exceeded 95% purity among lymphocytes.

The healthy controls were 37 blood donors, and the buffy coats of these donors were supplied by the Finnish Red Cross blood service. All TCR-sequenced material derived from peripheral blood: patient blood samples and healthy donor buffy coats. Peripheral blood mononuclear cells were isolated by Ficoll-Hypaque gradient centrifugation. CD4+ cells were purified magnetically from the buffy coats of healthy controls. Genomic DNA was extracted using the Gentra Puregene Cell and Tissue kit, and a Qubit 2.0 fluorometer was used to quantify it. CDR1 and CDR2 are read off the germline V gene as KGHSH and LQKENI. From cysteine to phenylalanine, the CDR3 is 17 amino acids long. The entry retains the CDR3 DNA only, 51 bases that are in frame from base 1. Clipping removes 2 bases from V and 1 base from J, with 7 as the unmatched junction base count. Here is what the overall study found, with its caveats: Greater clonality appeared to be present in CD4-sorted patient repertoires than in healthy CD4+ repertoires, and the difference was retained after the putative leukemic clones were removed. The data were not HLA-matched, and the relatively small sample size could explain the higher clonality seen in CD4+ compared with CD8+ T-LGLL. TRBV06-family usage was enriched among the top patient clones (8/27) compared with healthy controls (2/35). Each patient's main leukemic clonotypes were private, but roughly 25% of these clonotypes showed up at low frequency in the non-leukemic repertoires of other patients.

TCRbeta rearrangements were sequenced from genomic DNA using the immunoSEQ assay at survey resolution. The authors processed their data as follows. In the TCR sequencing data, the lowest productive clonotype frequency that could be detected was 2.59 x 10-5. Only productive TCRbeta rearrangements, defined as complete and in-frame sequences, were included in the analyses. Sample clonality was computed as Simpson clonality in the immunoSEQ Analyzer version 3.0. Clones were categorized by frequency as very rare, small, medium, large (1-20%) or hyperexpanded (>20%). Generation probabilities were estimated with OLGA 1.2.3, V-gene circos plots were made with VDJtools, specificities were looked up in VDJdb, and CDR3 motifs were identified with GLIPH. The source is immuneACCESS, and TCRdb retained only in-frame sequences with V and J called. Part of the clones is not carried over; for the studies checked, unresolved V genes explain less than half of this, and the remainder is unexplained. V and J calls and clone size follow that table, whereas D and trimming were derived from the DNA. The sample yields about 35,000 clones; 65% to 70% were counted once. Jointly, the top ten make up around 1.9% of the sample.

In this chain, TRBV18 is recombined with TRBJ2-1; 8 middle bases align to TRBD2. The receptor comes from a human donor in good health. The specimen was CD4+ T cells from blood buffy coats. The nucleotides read TGTGCCAGCTCACCATCAAAGCGGGGGAATTCCTACAATGAGCAGTTCTTC. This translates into CASSPSKRGNSYNEQFF.